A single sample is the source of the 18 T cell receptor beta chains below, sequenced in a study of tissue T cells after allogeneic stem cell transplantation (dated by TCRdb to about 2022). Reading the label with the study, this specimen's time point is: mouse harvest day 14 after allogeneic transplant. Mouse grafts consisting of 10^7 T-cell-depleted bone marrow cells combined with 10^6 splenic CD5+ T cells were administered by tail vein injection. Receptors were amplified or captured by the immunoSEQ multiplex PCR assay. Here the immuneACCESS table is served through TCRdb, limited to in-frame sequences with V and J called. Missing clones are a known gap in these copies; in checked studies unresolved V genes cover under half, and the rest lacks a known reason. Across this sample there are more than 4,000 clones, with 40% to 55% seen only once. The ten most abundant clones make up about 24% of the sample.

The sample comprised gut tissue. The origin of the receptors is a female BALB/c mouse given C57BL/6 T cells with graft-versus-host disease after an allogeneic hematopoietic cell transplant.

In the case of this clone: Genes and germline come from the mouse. Partial CDR3 DNA: TGTGCCAGCAGCTGGAACACCGGGCAGCTCTAC. Translation gives CASSWNTGQLY. The whole CDR3 sequence reads CASSWNTGQLYF. The chain recombines TRBV4 with TRBJ2-2; D gene unclear. The CDR3 extends 1 residue past the end of the read, so its final part is completed from the germline J gene. V lost 4 bases to trimming and J lost 2 bases, with 2 bases between them. CDR1 LGHDT and CDR2 YNNKQL come from the germline V gene (reference sequence). The CDR3 loop spans 12 amino acids. The whole variable domain, remainder taken from reference TRBV4 and TRBJ2-2, is ETAVFQTPNYHVTQVGNEVSFNCKQTLGHDTMYWYKQDSKKLLKIMFSYNNKQLIVNETVPRRFSPQSSDKAHLNLRIKSVEPEDSAVYLCASSWNTGQLYFGEGSKLTVL.

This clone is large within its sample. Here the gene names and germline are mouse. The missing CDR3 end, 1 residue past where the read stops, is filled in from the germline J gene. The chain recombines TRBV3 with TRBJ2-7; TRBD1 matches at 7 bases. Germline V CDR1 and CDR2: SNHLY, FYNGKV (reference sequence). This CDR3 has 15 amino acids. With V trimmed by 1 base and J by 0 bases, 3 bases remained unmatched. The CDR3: CASSLDRGPSYEQYF. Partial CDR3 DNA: TGTGCCAGCAGCTTAGACAGGGGCCCCTCCTATGAACAGTAC.

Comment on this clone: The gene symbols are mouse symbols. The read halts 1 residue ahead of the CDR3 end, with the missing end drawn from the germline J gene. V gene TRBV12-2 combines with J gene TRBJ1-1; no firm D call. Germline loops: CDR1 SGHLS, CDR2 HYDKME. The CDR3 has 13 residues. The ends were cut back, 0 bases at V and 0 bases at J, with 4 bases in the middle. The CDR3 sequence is CASSLATNTEVFF. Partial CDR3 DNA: TGTGCCAGCTCTCTCGCGACAAACACAGAAGTCTTC.

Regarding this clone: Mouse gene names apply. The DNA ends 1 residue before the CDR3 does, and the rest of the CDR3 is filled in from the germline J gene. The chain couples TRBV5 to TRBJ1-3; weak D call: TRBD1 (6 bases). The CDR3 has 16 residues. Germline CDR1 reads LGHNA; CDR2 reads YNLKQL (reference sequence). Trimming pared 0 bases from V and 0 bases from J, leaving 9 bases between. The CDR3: CASSQERTDSGNTLYF. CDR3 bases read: TGTGCCAGCAGCCAAGAGAGGACAGATTCTGGAAATACGCTCTAT.

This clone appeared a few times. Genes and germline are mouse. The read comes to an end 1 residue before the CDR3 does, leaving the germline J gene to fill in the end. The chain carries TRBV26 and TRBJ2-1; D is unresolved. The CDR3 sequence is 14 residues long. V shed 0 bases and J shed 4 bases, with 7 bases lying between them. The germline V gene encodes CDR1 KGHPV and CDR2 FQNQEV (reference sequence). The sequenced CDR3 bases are TGTGCCAGCAGTCTGTCGGCACAGTATGCTGAGCAGTTC. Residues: CASSLSAQYAEQF. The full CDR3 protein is CASSLSAQYAEQFF.

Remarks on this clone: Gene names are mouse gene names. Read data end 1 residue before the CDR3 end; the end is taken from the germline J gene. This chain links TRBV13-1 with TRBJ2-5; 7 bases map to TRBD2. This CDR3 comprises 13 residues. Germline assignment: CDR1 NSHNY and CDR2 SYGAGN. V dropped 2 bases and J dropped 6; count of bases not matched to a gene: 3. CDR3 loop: CASSDPGGDTQYF. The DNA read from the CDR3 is TGTGCCAGCAGTGACCCGGGGGGGGACACCCAGTAC.

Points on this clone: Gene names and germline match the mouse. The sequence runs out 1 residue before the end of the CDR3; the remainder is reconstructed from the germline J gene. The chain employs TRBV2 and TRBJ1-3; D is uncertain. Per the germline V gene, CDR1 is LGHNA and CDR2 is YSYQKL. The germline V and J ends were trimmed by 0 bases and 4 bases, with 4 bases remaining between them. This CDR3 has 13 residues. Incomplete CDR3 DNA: TGTGCCAGCAGCCAAGAAGGGGGAAATACGCTCTAT. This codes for CASSQEGGNTLY. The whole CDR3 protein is CASSQEGGNTLYF. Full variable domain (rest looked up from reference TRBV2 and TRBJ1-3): DPKIIQKPKYLVAVTGSEKILICEQYLGHNAMYWYRQSAKKPLEFMFSYSYQKLMDNQTASSRFQPQSSKKNHLDLQITALKPDDSATYFCASSQEGGNTLYFGEGSRLIVV.

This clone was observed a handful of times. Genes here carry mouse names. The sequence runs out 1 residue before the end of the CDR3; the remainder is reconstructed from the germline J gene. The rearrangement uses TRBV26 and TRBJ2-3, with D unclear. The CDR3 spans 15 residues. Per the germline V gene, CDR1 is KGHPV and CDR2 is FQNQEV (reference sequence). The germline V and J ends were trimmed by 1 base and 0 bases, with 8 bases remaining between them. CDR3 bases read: TGTGCCAGCAGTCTGTTGGGTACTAGTGCAGAAACGCTGTAT. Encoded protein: CASSLLGTSAETLY. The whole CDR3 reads CASSLLGTSAETLYF.

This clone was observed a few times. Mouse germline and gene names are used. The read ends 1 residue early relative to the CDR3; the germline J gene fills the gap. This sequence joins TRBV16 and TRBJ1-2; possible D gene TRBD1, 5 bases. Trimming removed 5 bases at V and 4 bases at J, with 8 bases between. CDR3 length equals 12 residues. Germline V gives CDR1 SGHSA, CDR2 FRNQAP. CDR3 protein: CASSQGGSDYTF. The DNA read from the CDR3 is TGTGCAAGCAGCCAGGGCGGCTCCGACTACACC.

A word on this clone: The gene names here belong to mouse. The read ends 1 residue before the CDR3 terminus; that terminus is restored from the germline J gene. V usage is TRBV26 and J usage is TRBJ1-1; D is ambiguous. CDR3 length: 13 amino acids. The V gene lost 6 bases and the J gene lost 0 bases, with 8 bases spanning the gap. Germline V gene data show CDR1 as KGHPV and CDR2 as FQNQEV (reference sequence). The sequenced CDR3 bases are TGTGCCAGCAGCCCATCAGCAAACACAGAAGTCTTC. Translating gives CASSPSANTEVF. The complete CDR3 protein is CASSPSANTEVFF.

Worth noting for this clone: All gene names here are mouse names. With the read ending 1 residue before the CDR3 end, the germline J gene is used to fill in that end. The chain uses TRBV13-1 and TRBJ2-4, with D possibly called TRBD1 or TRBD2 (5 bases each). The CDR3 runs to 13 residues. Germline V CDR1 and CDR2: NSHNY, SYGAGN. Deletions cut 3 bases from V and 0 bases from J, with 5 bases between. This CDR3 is CASSGGSQNTLYF. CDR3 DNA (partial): TGTGCCAGCAGTGGGGGGAGTCAAAACACCTTGTAC.

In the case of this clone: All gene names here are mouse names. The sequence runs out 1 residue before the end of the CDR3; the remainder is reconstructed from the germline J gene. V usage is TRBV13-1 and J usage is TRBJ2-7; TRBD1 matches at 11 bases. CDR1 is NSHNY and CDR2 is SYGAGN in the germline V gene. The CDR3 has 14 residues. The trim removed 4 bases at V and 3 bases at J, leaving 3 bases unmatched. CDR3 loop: CASSPGTGGYEQYF. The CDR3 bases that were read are TGTGCCAGCAGTCCCGGGACAGGGGGCTATGAACAGTAC.

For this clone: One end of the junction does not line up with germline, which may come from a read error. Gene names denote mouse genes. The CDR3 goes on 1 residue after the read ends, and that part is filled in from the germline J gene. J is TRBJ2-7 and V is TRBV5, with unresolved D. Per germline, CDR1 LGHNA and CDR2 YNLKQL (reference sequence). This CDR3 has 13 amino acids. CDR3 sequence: CVSSQLISYEQYF. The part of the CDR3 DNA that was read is TGTGTCAGCAGCCAATTAATCTCCTATGAACAGTAC.

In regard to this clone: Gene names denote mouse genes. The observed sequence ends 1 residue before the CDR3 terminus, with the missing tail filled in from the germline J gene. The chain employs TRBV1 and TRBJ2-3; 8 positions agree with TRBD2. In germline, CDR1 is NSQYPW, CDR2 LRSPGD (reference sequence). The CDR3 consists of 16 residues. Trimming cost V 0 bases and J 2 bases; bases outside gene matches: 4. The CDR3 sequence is CTCSAEGWGVAETLYF. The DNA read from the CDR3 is TGCACCTGCAGTGCAGAGGGCTGGGGGGTTGCAGAAACGCTGTAT.

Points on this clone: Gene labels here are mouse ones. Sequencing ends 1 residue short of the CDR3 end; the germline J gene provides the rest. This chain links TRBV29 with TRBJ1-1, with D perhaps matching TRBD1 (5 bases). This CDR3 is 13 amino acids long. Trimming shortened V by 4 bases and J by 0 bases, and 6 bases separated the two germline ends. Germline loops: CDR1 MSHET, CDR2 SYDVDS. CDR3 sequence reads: CASSSGQNTEVFF. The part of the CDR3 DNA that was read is TGTGCTAGCAGTTCGGGACAGAACACAGAAGTCTTC.

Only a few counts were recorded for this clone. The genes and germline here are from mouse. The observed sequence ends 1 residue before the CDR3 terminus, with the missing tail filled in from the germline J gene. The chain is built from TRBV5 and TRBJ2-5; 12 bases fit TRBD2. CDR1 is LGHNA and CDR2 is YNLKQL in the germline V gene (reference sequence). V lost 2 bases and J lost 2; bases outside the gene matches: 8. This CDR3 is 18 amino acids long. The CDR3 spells CASSQIPGLGGFQDTQYF. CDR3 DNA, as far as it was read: TGTGCCAGCAGCCAAATCCCGGGACTGGGGGGTTTCCAAGACACCCAGTAC.

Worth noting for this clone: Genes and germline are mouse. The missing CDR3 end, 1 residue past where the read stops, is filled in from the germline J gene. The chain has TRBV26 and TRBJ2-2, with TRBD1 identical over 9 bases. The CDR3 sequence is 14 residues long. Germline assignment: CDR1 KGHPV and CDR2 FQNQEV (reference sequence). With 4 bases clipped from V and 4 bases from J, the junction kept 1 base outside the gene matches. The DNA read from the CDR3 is TGTGCCAGCAGTCGACAGGGGGGCACCGGGCAGCTCTAC. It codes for CASSRQGGTGQLY. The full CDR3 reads CASSRQGGTGQLYF.

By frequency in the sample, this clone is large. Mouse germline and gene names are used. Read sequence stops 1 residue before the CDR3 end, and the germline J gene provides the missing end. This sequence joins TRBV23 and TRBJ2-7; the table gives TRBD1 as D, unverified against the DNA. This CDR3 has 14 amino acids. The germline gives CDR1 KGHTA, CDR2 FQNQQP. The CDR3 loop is CSSREDRSSYEQYF. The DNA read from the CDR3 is TGCTCCAGCAGGGAGGACAGGAGCTCCTATGAACAGTAC.